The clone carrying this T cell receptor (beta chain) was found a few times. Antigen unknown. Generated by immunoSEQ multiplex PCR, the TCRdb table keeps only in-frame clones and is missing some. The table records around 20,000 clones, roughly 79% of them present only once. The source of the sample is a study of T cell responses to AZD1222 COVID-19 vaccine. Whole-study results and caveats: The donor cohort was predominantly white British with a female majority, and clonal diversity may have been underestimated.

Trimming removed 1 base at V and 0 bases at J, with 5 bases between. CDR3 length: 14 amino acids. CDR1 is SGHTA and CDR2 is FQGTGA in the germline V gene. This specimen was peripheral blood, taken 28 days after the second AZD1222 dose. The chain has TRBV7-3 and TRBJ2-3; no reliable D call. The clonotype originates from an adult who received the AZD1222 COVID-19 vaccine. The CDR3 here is CASSLKLSTDTQYF. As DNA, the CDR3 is TGTGCCAGCAGCTTAAAGCTGAGCACAGATACGCAGTATTTT.